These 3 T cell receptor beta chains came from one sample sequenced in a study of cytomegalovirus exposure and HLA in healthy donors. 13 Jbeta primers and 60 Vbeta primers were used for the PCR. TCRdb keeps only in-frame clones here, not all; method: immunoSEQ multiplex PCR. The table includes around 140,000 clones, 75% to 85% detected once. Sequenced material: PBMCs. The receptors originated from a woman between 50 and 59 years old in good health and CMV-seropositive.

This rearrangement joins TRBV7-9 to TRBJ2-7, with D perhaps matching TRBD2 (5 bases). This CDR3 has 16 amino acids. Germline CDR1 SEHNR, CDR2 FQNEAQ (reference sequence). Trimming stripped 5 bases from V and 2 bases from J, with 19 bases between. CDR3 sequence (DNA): TGTGCCAGCAGCCCCCCCTTGCGAGGGTCCCCCTACGAGCAGTACTTC. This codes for CASSPPLRGSPYEQYF.

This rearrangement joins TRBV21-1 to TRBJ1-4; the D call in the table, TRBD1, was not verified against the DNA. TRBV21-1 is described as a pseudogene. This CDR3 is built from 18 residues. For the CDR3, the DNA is TGTGCCAGCAGCATTGTCACTGGACAGGACGCAACTAATGAAAAACTGTTTTTT. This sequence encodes CASSIVTGQDATNEKLFF.

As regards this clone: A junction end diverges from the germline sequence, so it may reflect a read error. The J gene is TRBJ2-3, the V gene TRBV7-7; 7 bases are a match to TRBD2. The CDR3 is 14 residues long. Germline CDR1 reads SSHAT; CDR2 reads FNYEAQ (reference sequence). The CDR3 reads CASSPSGNTDTQYF. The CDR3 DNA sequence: TGTGCTAGCAGCCCAAGCGGGAATACAGATACGCAGTATTTT.